The TCR beta chain described here comes from a study of technical replicates of blood from several donors. The assay was immunoSEQ multiplex PCR, and TCRdb's table has in-frame clones only and misses some. This table has 85,000 to 100,000 clones, nearly 97% appearing once. Germline assignment: CDR1 ENHRY and CDR2 SYGVKD. The CDR3 sequence is 17 residues long. V was cut by 3 bases and J by 1 base, with 18 bases left in between. The TCR comes from a human donor in good health. This chain connects TRBV10-3 to TRBJ1-2, with D unclear. Sequencing used T cells isolated from PBMCs. The CDR3 spells CAISDKEGRTLNYGYTF. As DNA, the CDR3 is TGTGCCATCAGTGATAAAGAGGGAAGGACCCTTAACTATGGCTACACCTTC.